Listed below are T cell receptor beta chains from one sample, sequenced in a study of blood T cell repertoires in COVID-19. Clones were read by immunoSEQ multiplex PCR, and TCRdb kept only the in-frame ones, dropping some. The sample includes 150,000 or so clones, about 86% seen only once; the top ten take about 9.3%. Sequenced sample: peripheral blood. These TCRs come from a woman aged 70-85 years with COVID-19, enrolled during active disease. The CDR3 runs from the conserved cysteine through the conserved F or W. Each record gives: V gene, J gene, D gene, clone size, CDR3 DNA, CDR3 protein. The D gene is left open where the match is weak. Only some rows state a clone size, as once, few, many or a class for expanded clones.

TRBV19	TRBJ1-5	-	once	TGTGCCAGTAGTATGGGAACCGGGACACAAAGCAATCAGCCCCAGCATTTT	CASSMGTGTQSNQPQHF
TRBV18	TRBJ1-3	TRBD1	-	TGTGCCAGCTCAACAACCGGGACAGGGATCGGAAACACCATATATTTT	CASSTTGTGIGNTIYF
TRBV11-2	TRBJ2-1	-	-	TGTGCCAGCAGCTTCTATGTCCATGAGCAGTTCTTC	CASSFYVHEQFF
TRBV28	TRBJ1-5	-	-	TGTGCCAGCAGTTTGCCCCGAGGCAGCAATCAGCCCCAGCATTTT	CASSLPRGSNQPQHF
TRBV5-1	TRBJ1-5	-	-	TGCGCCAGCAGCTTGTCAGGGGATTACAATCAGCCCCAGCATTTT	CASSLSGDYNQPQHF
TRBV2	TRBJ1-2	-	-	TGTGCCGCTAATGGCGGGGCGAATGACTATGGCTACACCTTC	CAANGGANDYGYTF
TRBV2	TRBJ2-7	TRBD1	few	TGTGCCAGCAGTCTCGGACAGGAACCATACGAGCAGTACTTC	CASSLGQEPYEQYF
TRBV24-1	TRBJ2-7	TRBD1	-	TGTGCCACCAGTGATCCGGGACAGGGGATATACGAGCAGTACTTC	CATSDPGQGIYEQYF
TRBV7-2	TRBJ2-1	-	-	TGTGCCAGCACCTTGGACTCAGCCTCCTACAATGAGCAGTTCTTC	CASTLDSASYNEQFF
TRBV3-1/TRBV3-2	TRBJ2-3	TRBD2	-	TGTGCCAGCAGCCAATTCCCGGGACTAGCGGGCTCTAGCACAGATACGCAGTATTTT	CASSQFPGLAGSSTDTQYF
TRBV7-3	TRBJ2-1	-	few	TGTGCCAGCAGCTTAGGTGGCACCGGGGAGCAGTTCTTC	CASSLGGTGEQFF
TRBV10-2	TRBJ1-4	-	-	TGCGCCAGCAGTGCGAACATAGACTATGAAAAACTGTTTTTT	CASSANIDYEKLFF
TRBV3-1/TRBV3-2	TRBJ1-2	-	-	TGTGCCAGCAGCCCGGACAGAAACTATGGCTACACCTTC	CASSPDRNYGYTF
TRBV10-3	TRBJ2-6	TRBD1	-	TGTGCCATCAGTGAGAGGGGACAGGGATCGTCTGGGGCCAACGTCCTGACTTTC	CAISERGQGSSGANVLTF
TRBV15	TRBJ1-2	-	-	TGTGCCACCAGCAGAGATATGTCGGGAAACTATGGCTACACCTTC	CATSRDMSGNYGYTF
TRBV3-1/TRBV3-2	TRBJ1-2	-	-	TGTGCCAGCAGCCAAGCACAGTACTATGGCTACACCTTC	CASSQAQYYGYTF
TRBV6-2/TRBV6-3	TRBJ2-1	TRBD2	-	TGTGCCAGCAGCCGGACTAGCGGGGGGTACAATGAGCAGTTCTTC	CASSRTSGGYNEQFF
TRBV6-2/TRBV6-3	TRBJ1-1	TRBD1	-	TGTGCCAGCGGCCAGAGGCAGGGGGGAATAAACACTGAAGCTTTCTTT	CASGQRQGGINTEAFF
TRBV12-5	TRBJ2-1	TRBD1	-	TGTGCTAGTGGTGAGAGCCGGGACAGGGGGCACCATGAGCAGTTCTTC	CASGESRDRGHHEQFF
TRBV20-1	TRBJ2-7	-	-	TGCAGTGCCGAACACTACGAGCAGTACTTC	CSAEHYEQYF
TRBV5-1	TRBJ2-2	-	-	TGCGCCAGCAGCCGAGACACCCTCGGCACCGGGGAGCTGTTTTTT	CASSRDTLGTGELFF
TRBV5-4	TRBJ2-1	TRBD2	-	TGTGCCAGCAGCTCAGGTCAGGGGACTAGCCTTTACAATGAGCAGTTCTTC	CASSSGQGTSLYNEQFF
TRBV19	TRBJ1-1	-	-	TGTGCCAGTAGTTCAACAGGGAACACTGAAGCTTTCTTT	CASSSTGNTEAFF
TRBV28	TRBJ1-6	-	-	TGTGCCAGCAGTTTAGACAGGCTTAATTCACCCCTCCACTTT	CASSLDRLNSPLHF
TRBV4-1	TRBJ1-4	-	-	TGCGCCAGCAGCCAGCACACAGGGTCGGGTGAAAAACTGTTTTTT	CASSQHTGSGEKLFF
TRBV4-1	TRBJ2-3	-	-	TGCGCCAGCAGCCAAGAGTCCAGGGGCCCCACAGATACGCAGTATTTT	CASSQESRGPTDTQYF
TRBV5-1	TRBJ1-1	TRBD1	-	TGCGCCAGCAGCTCCCGGACAGGGCGGACTGAAGCTTTCTTT	CASSSRTGRTEAFF
TRBV5-4	TRBJ2-1	-	-	TGTGCCAGCAGCTTACAGGGATCCGCTGAGCAGTTCTTC	CASSLQGSAEQFF